This T cell receptor beta chain appears in the sequencing data of a study of blood T cell repertoires in COVID-19. Source study methods: The authors estimated nucleated cell counts from reference gene primer amplification. Sequencing was performed with immunoSEQ multiplex PCR; in TCRdb, only in-frame clones are kept and a portion is missing. That table is the source of V, J and clone size, and D and trimming were worked out from the DNA. The data hold about 140,000 clones, with roughly 84% observed a single time. The CDR3 runs 15 residues. V lost 2 bases, J lost 4 bases, and 3 bases stayed unmatched. Germline values: CDR1 SGDLS, CDR2 YYNGEE.

Sequencing was performed on peripheral blood. The receptor's source is a woman aged 60-75 years with acute or convalescent COVID-19. J is TRBJ2-1 and V is TRBV9; 10 bases are shared with TRBD2. CDR3 sequence reads: CASSVSGGLYNEQFF. CDR3 coding DNA: TGTGCCAGCAGCGTTAGCGGGGGGCTGTACAATGAGCAGTTCTTC.